Listed here are 15 T cell receptor beta chains from one sample, sequenced in a study of T-cell reconstitution after alpha-beta-depleted transplantation in children. Unique molecular identifiers were incorporated when the TCRbeta library was constructed. MiXCR, run by TCRdb on the PCR reads, gives a single entry per CDR3 protein. The sample gives about a million distinct CDR3 sequences, roughly 29% of which show up once; roughly 27% is in the top ten. The sequencing used PBMCs, mostly from graft donor cells, collected 360 days after TCRalphabeta/CD19-depleted stem cell transplant. The source of these receptors is a boy less than two years old who had a stem cell transplant for SCID, so the T cells may come from the graft donor.

The gene calls are TRBV7-2 and TRBJ2-3, with D tentatively TRBD2 (5 bases). Trimming took 1 base from V and 0 from J, leaving 11 bases between them. The CDR3 covers 16 residues. From germline, CDR1 is SGHTA and CDR2 FQGNSA. The CDR3 loop is CASSLGGSASTDTQYF. CDR3 DNA sequence: TGTGCCAGCAGCTTAGGGGGTAGCGCTAGCACAGATACGCAGTATTTT.

In this sample, this clonotype turned up many times. The chain combines TRBV12-3 or TRBV12-4 with TRBJ2-7; D might be TRBD1 or TRBD2, each matching 5 bases. This CDR3 comprises 14 residues. V was pared by 3 bases and J by 9 bases, with 18 bases between. DNA for the CDR3: TGTGCCAGCAGTTTGGGTAGGGTCGAGGGGATGCAGTACTTC. It encodes CASSLGRVEGMQYF.

This clonotype came up a few times. The chain's CDR3 is CASMKFYSTGELFF. The CDR3 DNA reads as TGTGCCAGCATGAAATTTTATTCCACCGGGGAGCTGTTTTTT. This chain connects TRBV2 to TRBJ2-2, with D hard to call. The CDR3 covers 14 residues. With 7 bases removed from V and 4 bases from J, the gap between germline ends came to 13 bases. Germline V gene lookup returns CDR1 SNHLY and CDR2 FYNNEI. Complete variable domain (other parts from reference TRBV2 and TRBJ2-2): EPEVTQTPSHQVTQMGQEVILRCVPISNHLYFYWYRQILGQKVEFLVSFYNNEISEKSEIFDDQFSVERPDGSNFTLKIRSTKLEDSAMYFCASMKFYSTGELFFGEGSRLTVL.

The J gene is TRBJ1-4, the V gene TRBV12-3 or TRBV12-4; 9 nucleotides line up with TRBD1. This CDR3 has 14 residues. V lost 6 bases, J lost 3 bases, and 2 bases stayed unmatched. CDR3 region: CASSGTGSNEKLFF. CDR3 sequence (DNA): TGTGCCAGCAGCGGGACAGGGTCTAATGAAAAACTGTTTTTT.

This chain connects TRBV4-1 to TRBJ2-1; the match to TRBD2 covers 12 bases. V trimming: 4 bases; J trimming: 0 bases; junction bases outside the gene matches: 10. Germline CDR1 is MGHRA and CDR2 is YSYEKL. This CDR3 spans 19 amino acids. Here the CDR3 DNA reads TGCGCCAGCAGCCCGATCCTAGCGGGGGGGCGTGCCTCCTACAATGAGCAGTTCTTC. This translates into CASSPILAGGRASYNEQFF.

The chain recombines TRBV7-9 with TRBJ2-1; D call uncertain. Germline CDR1 reads SEHNR; CDR2 reads FQNEAQ (reference sequence). The CDR3 sequence is 17 residues long. The V end was cut by 5 bases, the J end by 0 bases, with 17 bases between. CDR3 sequence (DNA): TGTGCCAGCAGCCCCATGTTAGGAAAGAGCTCCTACAATGAGCAGTTCTTC. Its protein is CASSPMLGKSSYNEQFF.

This clonotype was counted a few times. The CDR3 nucleotides are TGTGCCAGCTCACGGTGGACTAGCGGGGGGATATACAATGAGCAGTTCTTC. It is translated as CASSRWTSGGIYNEQFF. The chain links TRBV18 to TRBJ2-1, with 14 bases that match TRBD2. The CDR3 consists of 17 residues. Germline CDR1 and CDR2: KGHSH and LQKENI. V shed 4 bases and J 4 bases; nucleotides not matched to a gene: 6. The full variable domain, rest sourced from reference TRBV18 and TRBJ2-1, is NAGVMQNPRHLVRRRGQEARLRCSPMKGHSHVYWYRQLPEEGLKFMVYLQKENIIDESGMPKERFSAEFPKEGPSILRIQQVVRGDSAAYFCASSRWTSGGIYNEQFFGPGTRLTVL.

Only a few counts were recorded for this clonotype. This rearrangement joins TRBV5-1 to TRBJ1-2; 8 positions agree with TRBD1. Trimming at V came to 4 bases and at J to 5 bases, leaving 7 bases not matched to a gene. This CDR3 is built from 14 residues. Germline CDR1 reads SGHRS; CDR2 reads YFSETQ. The CDR3 DNA reads as TGCGCCAGCAGCCCAGGGGGCGAGGTATATGGCTACACCTTC. This encodes CASSPGGEVYGYTF.

V is TRBV29-1 and J is TRBJ2-7; 8 nucleotides align to TRBD1. The J segment lost 1 base and the V segment lost 4 bases, leaving 9 bases of the junction unmatched. Germline CDR1 is SQVTM and CDR2 is ANQGSEA. This CDR3 has 15 amino acids. The CDR3 loop reads CSVAGGLLPSYEQYF. The CDR3 DNA is TGCAGCGTTGCAGGGGGCCTCCTTCCTTCCTACGAGCAGTACTTC.

The chain recombines TRBV7-8 with TRBJ2-1, with 8 bases identical to TRBD2. CDR3 length: 16 residues. Germline-derived CDR1 and CDR2 are SGHVS and FQNEAQ. The junction had 16 bases not matched to a gene; V was cut back by 6 bases and J by 9 bases. The CDR3 is CASRTNPGLDLGEQFF. CDR3 coding DNA: TGTGCCAGCAGGACGAACCCGGGACTAGATTTGGGTGAGCAGTTCTTC.

The CDR3 sequence is CSASPGLAGGSGETQYF. DNA of the CDR3: TGCAGTGCTAGCCCCGGACTAGCGGGGGGGAGTGGAGAGACCCAGTACTTC. This chain uses TRBV20-1 with TRBJ2-5; TRBD2 agrees at 15 bases. V was pared by 3 bases and J by 4 bases, with 9 bases of the junction left unmatched. The CDR3 spans 17 residues. Looked up from germline, CDR1 is DFQATT and CDR2 is SNEGSKA (reference sequence).

Only a few counts were recorded for this clonotype. V gene TRBV27 combines with J gene TRBJ2-1; D may match TRBD1 or TRBD2 (5 bases each). Looked up from germline, CDR1 is MNHEY and CDR2 is SMNVEV (reference sequence). V was trimmed by 1 base and J by 0 bases, leaving 7 bases between them. CDR3 length: 15 residues. The CDR3 region is CASSLYGASYNEQFF. In nucleotides, the CDR3 is TGTGCCAGCAGTTTATACGGGGCCTCCTACAATGAGCAGTTCTTC.

This clonotype has just a few counts. The chain is built from TRBV6-2 or TRBV6-3 and TRBJ1-5, with 7 bases lining up with TRBD1. CDR1 is MNHEY, CDR2 SVGEGT, per germline. After removal of 3 bases from V and 12 bases from J, the junction contained 17 bases not matched to a gene. CDR3 length equals 16 residues. The CDR3: CASSYWDRGPTGIQHF. For the CDR3, the DNA is TGTGCCAGCAGTTATTGGGACAGAGGTCCTACTGGGATCCAGCATTTT.

The gene calls are TRBV4-3 and TRBJ2-7; the match to TRBD2 covers 7 bases. V lost 5 bases and J lost 0; bases outside the gene matches: 4. The CDR3 is made up of 14 amino acids. The germline gives CDR1 LGHNA, CDR2 YSLEER. In DNA, the CDR3 is TGCGCCAGCAGCGCGGGGGTAACCTCCTACGAGCAGTACTTC. This translates into CASSAGVTSYEQYF.

The chain uses TRBV7-9 and TRBJ2-7; 7 nucleotides agree with TRBD2. This CDR3 has 17 residues. The germline CDR1 and CDR2 sequences are SEHNR and FQNEAQ (reference sequence). V lost 1 base to trimming and J lost 3 bases; unmatched junction nucleotides: 12. The CDR3 nucleotides are TGTGCCAGCAGCTTAGATCACTTGTCTAGCGGTCACTACGAGCAGTACTTC. As protein: CASSLDHLSSGHYEQYF.